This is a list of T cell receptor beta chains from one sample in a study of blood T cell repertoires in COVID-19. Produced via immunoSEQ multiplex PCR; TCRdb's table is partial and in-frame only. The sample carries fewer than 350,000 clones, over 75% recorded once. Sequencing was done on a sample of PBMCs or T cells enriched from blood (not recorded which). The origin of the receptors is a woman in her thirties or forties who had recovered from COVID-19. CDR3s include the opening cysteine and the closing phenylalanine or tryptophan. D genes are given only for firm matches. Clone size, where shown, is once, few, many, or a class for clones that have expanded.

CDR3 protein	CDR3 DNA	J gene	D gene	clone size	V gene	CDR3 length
CASSQGQGEKLFF	TGCGCCAGCAGCCAAGGGCAGGGAGAAAAACTGTTTTTT	TRBJ1-4	NA	once	TRBV4-3	13
CASSLGAGYEQYF	TGCGCCAGCAGCCTGGGGGCTGGGTACGAGCAGTACTTC	TRBJ2-7	NA	NA	TRBV4-3	13
CASSVQGGNQPQHF	TGTGCCAGTAGTGTTCAGGGGGGCAATCAGCCCCAGCATTTT	TRBJ1-5	TRBD1	NA	TRBV19	14
CATSRDAGGPGELFF	TGTGCCACCAGCAGAGATGCGGGGGGCCCCGGGGAGCTGTTTTTT	TRBJ2-2	TRBD2	NA	TRBV15	15
CASSSFRAGLGETQYF	TGTGCCAGCAGCTCCTTCAGGGCGGGATTGGGAGAGACCCAGTACTTC	TRBJ2-5	NA	few	TRBV7-8	16
CASSVVPGTDTQYF	TGTGCCAGCAGCGTCGTCCCTGGCACAGATACGCAGTATTTT	TRBJ2-3	NA	NA	TRBV9	14
CSVSAGTGKEKLFF	TGCAGCGTCTCGGCCGGGACAGGGAAGGAAAAACTGTTTTTT	TRBJ1-4	TRBD1	NA	TRBV29-1	14
CASSSPTSSYNEQFF	TGTGCCAGCAGCTCCCCTACTAGCTCCTACAATGAGCAGTTCTTC	TRBJ2-1	NA	NA	TRBV11-2	15
CATARGGASYEQYF	TGTGCCACCGCACGCGGGGGGGCATCCTACGAGCAGTACTTC	TRBJ2-7	TRBD2	NA	TRBV19	14
CASSSSGTGNTIYF	TGTGCCAGCAGTAGTTCAGGAACTGGAAACACCATATATTTT	TRBJ1-3	NA	NA	TRBV2	14
CAHAGGLTDTQYF	TGTGCCCACGCGGGAGGACTGACAGATACGCAGTATTTT	TRBJ2-3	TRBD2	NA	TRBV15	13
CASSLAGTSYEQYF	TGTGCCAGCAGCTTAGCCGGGACTAGCTACGAGCAGTACTTC	TRBJ2-7	TRBD2	NA	TRBV7-9	14
CASSDSGRGTYNEQFF	TGCGCCAGCAGCGATAGCGGGAGAGGAACCTACAATGAGCAGTTCTTC	TRBJ2-1	TRBD2	NA	TRBV4-1	16
CASSSDDRGRYTF	TGTGCCAGCAGCTCGGACGACAGGGGGCGATACACCTTC	TRBJ1-2	TRBD1	NA	TRBV7-9	13
CASSAKTSIDEQFF	TGTGCCAGCAGCGCGAAGACAAGCATTGATGAGCAGTTCTTC	TRBJ2-1	NA	NA	TRBV9	14
CASSQINEKLFF	TGCGCCAGCTCACAGATTAATGAAAAACTGTTTTTT	TRBJ1-4	NA	NA	TRBV4-3	12
CASSRTSGSGELFF	TGCGCCAGCAGTCGGACTAGCGGGAGTGGGGAGCTGTTTTTT	TRBJ2-2	TRBD2	NA	TRBV10-2	14
CASSVSVVQETQYF	TGTGCCAGCAGCGTAAGTGTAGTACAAGAGACCCAGTACTTC	TRBJ2-5	NA	NA	TRBV9	14
CASSLTGNRIDEQFF	TGTGCCAGCAGCCTAACAGGGAACCGTATCGATGAGCAGTTCTTC	TRBJ2-1	NA	NA	TRBV9	15
CASSVFSPGQGNTGELFF	TGTGCCAGCAGCGTTTTCTCTCCGGGACAGGGGAACACCGGGGAGCTGTTTTTT	TRBJ2-2	TRBD1	NA	TRBV9	18
CATSDPPTGNYGYTF	TGTGCCACCAGTGATCCTCCGACAGGGAATTATGGCTACACCTTC	TRBJ1-2	TRBD1	few	TRBV24-1	15
CASSLSGDLNTEAFF	TGTGCCAGCAGCTTATCAGGGGATTTGAACACTGAAGCTTTCTTT	TRBJ1-1	NA	NA	TRBV11-3	15
CASSQRVAGNNYGYTF	TGTGCCAGCAGCCAGAGGGTAGCGGGCAACAACTATGGCTACACCTTC	TRBJ1-2	NA	once	TRBV4-2	16
CASSMTPRDLGADTQYF	TGTGCCAGCAGCATGACCCCTCGGGACTTAGGCGCAGATACGCAGTATTTT	TRBJ2-3	NA	NA	TRBV27	17
CASSYEGVADTQYF	TGTGCCAGCAGTTACGAGGGAGTCGCAGATACGCAGTATTTT	TRBJ2-3	NA	NA	TRBV6-5	14
CASRPGTGRKYGYTF	TGTGCCAGCCGTCCCGGGACAGGGAGAAAATATGGCTACACCTTC	TRBJ1-2	TRBD1	NA	TRBV2	15
CASSQDRWPQGTQYF	TGCGCCAGCAGCCAAGATAGGTGGCCCCAGGGGACCCAGTACTTC	TRBJ2-5	NA	NA	TRBV4-3	15
CASSLEAAGGTSGANVLTF	TGTGCCAGCAGCTTAGAGGCGGCAGGGGGCACCTCCGGGGCCAACGTCCTGACTTTC	TRBJ2-6	TRBD1	once	TRBV7-2	19
CASSLDSFNEQFF	TGTGCCAGCAGTCTGGACAGTTTCAATGAGCAGTTCTTC	TRBJ2-1	NA	NA	TRBV28	13
CAWRVIGTGSGELFF	TGTGCCTGGAGGGTAATCGGGACAGGGTCCGGGGAGCTGTTTTTT	TRBJ2-2	TRBD1	NA	TRBV30	15
CASSQHRDRGRMAFF	TGCGCCAGCAGCCAGCACCGGGACAGGGGGCGCATGGCTTTCTTT	TRBJ1-1	TRBD1	many	TRBV4-3	15
CASSLAEGTEAFF	TGTGCCAGCAGTTTAGCGGAGGGGACTGAAGCTTTCTTT	TRBJ1-1	NA	NA	TRBV12-3/TRBV12-4	13
CATSAMGAAGGYNEQFF	TGTGCCACCAGTGCCATGGGGGCAGCGGGAGGGTACAATGAGCAGTTCTTC	TRBJ2-1	TRBD2	once	TRBV24-1	17
CASKRGAASPLHF	TGTGCCAGCAAGCGGGGGGCGGCTTCACCCCTCCACTTT	TRBJ1-6	NA	NA	TRBV2	13
CASSWDAGQPQHF	TGTGCCAGCAGCTGGGACGCGGGACAGCCCCAGCATTTT	TRBJ1-5	NA	NA	TRBV7-2	13
CATTLTGVADTQYF	TGTGCCACCACACTGACAGGGGTGGCAGATACGCAGTATTTT	TRBJ2-3	TRBD1	NA	TRBV19	14
CASSPNRGPTEAFF	TGTGCCAGCAGCCCTAACAGGGGGCCCACTGAAGCTTTCTTT	TRBJ1-1	TRBD1	NA	TRBV7-2	14
CASSQRLAGEVDTQYF	TGTGCCAGCAGCCAGAGGCTAGCGGGAGAAGTAGATACGCAGTATTTT	TRBJ2-3	TRBD2	NA	TRBV4-2	16
CASSQGPGYEQYF	TGCGCCAGCAGCCAAGGGCCAGGATACGAGCAGTACTTC	TRBJ2-7	NA	NA	TRBV4-3	13
CASSREGAETQYF	TGTGCCAGCAGCCGCGAAGGGGCAGAGACCCAGTACTTC	TRBJ2-5	NA	NA	TRBV3-1/TRBV3-2	13
CASSETGSTGPQHF	TGTGCCAGTAGTGAGACAGGCAGCACGGGGCCCCAGCATTTT	TRBJ1-5	NA	NA	TRBV19	14
CASSGTVNTGELFF	TGTGCCAGCAGTGGAACAGTGAACACCGGGGAGCTGTTTTTT	TRBJ2-2	NA	NA	TRBV25-1	14
CASSLEGQPSEAFF	TGTGCCAGCAGCTTAGAGGGACAGCCTTCTGAAGCTTTCTTT	TRBJ1-1	TRBD1	NA	TRBV7-9	14
CASSQVGLEFSEAFF	TGCGCCAGCAGCCAAGTTGGACTTGAATTCTCTGAAGCTTTCTTT	TRBJ1-1	NA	NA	TRBV4-1	15
CSARDGDRFDF	TGCAGTGCTAGAGACGGTGACAGGTTTGACTTC	TRBJ2-5	NA	NA	TRBV20-1	11
CASSLDPFGTGKHQPQHF	TGTGCCAGCAGCTTAGACCCGTTCGGGACAGGGAAGCATCAGCCCCAGCATTTT	TRBJ1-5	TRBD1	NA	TRBV7-8	18
CASSATGYEQYF	TGTGCCAGCAGTGCAACTGGCTACGAGCAGTACTTC	TRBJ2-7	NA	NA	TRBV6-6	12
CATSTFGTGGGQPQHF	TGTGCCACCAGCACATTTGGGACAGGGGGAGGCCAGCCCCAGCATTTT	TRBJ1-5	TRBD1	once	TRBV15	16
CASSSQGRGTEAFF	TGCGCCAGCAGCTCACAGGGCCGGGGTACTGAAGCTTTCTTT	TRBJ1-1	NA	NA	TRBV5-1	14
CASSSRGGRNTEAFF	TGTGCCAGCAGTTCCCGAGGGGGACGGAACACTGAAGCTTTCTTT	TRBJ1-1	NA	once	TRBV6-2/TRBV6-3	15
CSVDPTYNEQFF	TGCAGCGTTGATCCCACCTACAATGAGCAGTTCTTC	TRBJ2-1	NA	NA	TRBV29-1	12
CAWSAVLAGTDTQYF	TGTGCCTGGAGTGCAGTGCTAGCGGGTACAGATACGCAGTATTTT	TRBJ2-3	TRBD2	few	TRBV30	15
CASSLRTGSGNTIYF	TGTGCCAGCAGCCTAAGGACAGGGTCTGGAAACACCATATATTTT	TRBJ1-3	TRBD1	NA	TRBV7-2	15
CASSLGQVSYEQYF	TGTGCCAGCAGCTTGGGACAGGTCTCCTACGAGCAGTACTTC	TRBJ2-7	TRBD1	NA	TRBV7-9	14
CASSIGREGNTEAFF	TGTGCCAGTAGTATAGGGAGGGAGGGGAACACTGAAGCTTTCTTT	TRBJ1-1	NA	NA	TRBV19	15
CASSYLELAGVSNADTQYF	TGTGCCAGCAGTTACCTAGAACTAGCGGGAGTGAGTAACGCAGATACGCAGTATTTT	TRBJ2-3	TRBD2	few	TRBV6-2/TRBV6-3	19
CASSDSLGNEQFF	TGTGCCAGCTCGGACAGTCTTGGAAATGAGCAGTTCTTC	TRBJ2-1	NA	NA	TRBV18	13
CASSPLSPSYNEQFF	TGTGCCAGCAGCCCCCTGAGTCCTTCCTACAATGAGCAGTTCTTC	TRBJ2-1	NA	NA	TRBV7-2	15
CASSPLGGTGITRGNQPQHF	TGTGCCAGCAGCCCACTCGGCGGGACAGGGATAACCAGGGGCAATCAGCCCCAGCATTTT	TRBJ1-5	TRBD1	NA	TRBV9	20